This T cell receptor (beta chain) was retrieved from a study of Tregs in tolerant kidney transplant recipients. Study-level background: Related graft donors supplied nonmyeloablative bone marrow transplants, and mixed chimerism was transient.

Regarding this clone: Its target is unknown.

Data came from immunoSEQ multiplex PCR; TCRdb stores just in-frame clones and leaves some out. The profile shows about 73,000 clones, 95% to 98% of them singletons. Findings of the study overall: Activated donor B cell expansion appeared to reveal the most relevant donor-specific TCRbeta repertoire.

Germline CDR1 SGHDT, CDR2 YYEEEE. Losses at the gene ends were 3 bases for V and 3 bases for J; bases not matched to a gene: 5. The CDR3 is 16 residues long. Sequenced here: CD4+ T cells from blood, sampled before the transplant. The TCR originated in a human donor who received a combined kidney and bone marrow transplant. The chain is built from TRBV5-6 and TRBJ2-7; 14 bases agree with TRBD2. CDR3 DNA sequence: TGTGCCAGCAGCTCTGGGACTAGCGGGAGAATCTACGAGCAGTACTTC. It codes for CASSSGTSGRIYEQYF. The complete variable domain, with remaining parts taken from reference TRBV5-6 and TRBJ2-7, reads DAGVTQSPTHLIKTRGQQVTLRCSPKSGHDTVSWYQQALGQGPQFIFQYYEEEERQRGNFPDRFSGHQFPNYSSELNVNALLLGDSALYLCASSSGTSGRIYEQYFGPGTRLTVT.